This note documents a single TCR beta chain sequence. CDR3 length equals 14 residues. Germline V lookup: CDR1 MDHEN, CDR2 SYDVKM. V trimming: 6 bases; J trimming: 5 bases; junction bases outside the gene matches: 4. Authors' data handling: Nucleated cell counts were estimated from reference gene primer amplification. Using immunoSEQ multiplex PCR, the repertoire was profiled, and TCRdb retains in-frame clones only, with some absent. V and J calls and clone size follow that table, whereas D and trimming were derived from the DNA. There are about 250,000 clones in the sample; about 83% occur only once, and 5% to 6% lies in the top ten. These data are taken from a study of blood T cell repertoires in COVID-19. Study-wide context: The origin of the acute and convalescent COVID-19 samples was the United States, Italy and Spain. Sample material is recorded as cDNA or gDNA derived from T cells, B-cell-depleted T cells, or PBMCs.

V and J are TRBV28 and TRBJ1-6, with 7 bases identical to TRBD1. What was sequenced was peripheral blood. This sequence originates from an elderly man with acute or convalescent COVID-19. CDR3 residues: CASSLGQHNSPLHF. The CDR3, as DNA: TGTGCCAGCAGCTTGGGACAGCATAATTCACCCCTCCACTTT. Drawing the rest from reference TRBV28 and TRBJ1-6, the complete variable domain is DVKVTQSSRYLVKRTGEKVFLECVQDMDHENMFWYRQDPGLGLRLIYFSYDVKMKEKGDIPEGYSVSREKKERFSLILESASTNQTSMYLCASSLGQHNSPLHFGNGTRLTVT.